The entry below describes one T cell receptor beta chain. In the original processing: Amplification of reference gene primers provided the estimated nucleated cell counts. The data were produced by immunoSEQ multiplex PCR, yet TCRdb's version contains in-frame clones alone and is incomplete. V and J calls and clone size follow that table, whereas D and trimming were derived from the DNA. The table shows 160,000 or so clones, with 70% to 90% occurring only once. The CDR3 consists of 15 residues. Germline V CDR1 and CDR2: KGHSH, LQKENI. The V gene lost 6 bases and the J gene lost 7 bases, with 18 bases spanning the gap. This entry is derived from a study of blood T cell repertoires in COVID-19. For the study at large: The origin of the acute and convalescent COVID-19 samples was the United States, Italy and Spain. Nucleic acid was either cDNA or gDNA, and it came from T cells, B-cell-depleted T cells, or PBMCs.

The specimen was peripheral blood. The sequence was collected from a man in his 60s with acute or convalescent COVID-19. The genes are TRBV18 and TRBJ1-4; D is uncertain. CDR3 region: CASSTGGSPGEKLFF. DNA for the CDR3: TGTGCCAGCTCCACCGGTGGCAGCCCAGGTGAAAAACTGTTTTTT.